This record looks at one T cell receptor beta chain sequence and its context. Sequenced by immunoSEQ multiplex PCR; TCRdb stores in-frame clones only, minus some. The sample yields about 200,000 clones, roughly 84% seen once. V dropped 7 bases and J dropped 6; count of bases not matched to a gene: 9. Germline CDR1 and CDR2: LNHDA and SQIVND (reference sequence). The length of the CDR3 is 14 residues. This sample was taken from a study of blood T cell repertoires in COVID-19. This sequence originates from a human donor in a cohort sampled during active COVID-19. The sample comprised peripheral blood. The genes are TRBV19 and TRBJ2-1; 7 bases are a match to TRBD2. CDR3 protein: CASTSGGSGNEQFF. In nucleotides, the CDR3 is TGTGCCAGTACCTCGGGCGGGAGTGGCAATGAGCAGTTCTTC.